The 10 T cell receptor beta chains below all came from one sample that was sequenced in a study of OX40 agonist ivuxolimab in advanced cancers. The protocol was immunoSEQ multiplex PCR, while the TCRdb copy is restricted to in-frame clones and leaves out a portion. The sample carries tens of thousands of clones, less than 90% recorded once. This sample comprised CD4+ or CD8+ T cells sorted from blood, obtained in a trial of the OX40 agonist ivuxolimab. The receptors were sampled from an adult with an advanced solid tumor such as melanoma, head and neck, liver or kidney cancer.

This sequence joins TRBV29-1 and TRBJ2-1; 7 nucleotides match TRBD1. Losses at the gene ends were 7 bases for V and 9 bases for J; bases not matched to a gene: 15. There are 14 residues in the CDR3. The germline gives CDR1 SQVTM, CDR2 ANQGSEA. The CDR3 is CSGTNPQGVREQFF. Written as DNA, the CDR3 is TGCAGCGGCACGAACCCGCAGGGGGTCCGTGAGCAGTTCTTC.

The CDR3 loop reads CASSLVLAGYEQYF. The CDR3 DNA reads TGTGCCAGCAGCTTAGTTCTAGCGGGGTACGAGCAGTACTTC. This chain links TRBV7-9 with TRBJ2-7; TRBD2 matches 9 bases. The trim removed 1 base at V and 4 bases at J, leaving 2 bases unmatched. Germline CDR1 reads SEHNR; CDR2 reads FQNEAQ (reference sequence). There are 14 residues in the CDR3.

The chain uses TRBV15 and TRBJ2-3, with 8 bases identical to TRBD2. Germline values: CDR1 LNHNV, CDR2 YYDKDF (reference sequence). V gave up 0 bases and J gave up 1 base; unmatched junction bases: 15. The length of the CDR3 is 20 residues. The CDR3 region is CATSRDRASGLLGGTDTQYF. The CDR3 DNA is TGTGCCACCAGCAGAGATCGGGCTAGCGGGCTCCTCGGTGGCACAGATACGCAGTATTTT. Variable domain in full (rest from reference TRBV15 and TRBJ2-3): DAMVIQNPRYQVTQFGKPVTLSCSQTLNHNVMYWYQQKSSQAPKLLFHYYDKDFNNEADTPDNFQSRRPNTSFCFLDIRSPGLGDTAMYLCATSRDRASGLLGGTDTQYFGPGTRLTVL.

The V gene is TRBV5-6, the J gene TRBJ1-1; perhaps TRBD1 as D (5 bases). The CDR3 length is 15 residues. The V gene's germline CDR1 is SGHDT and CDR2 YYEEEE. Trimming took off 0 bases at V and 4 bases at J, with 13 bases between the two ends. CDR3 sequence: CASSLEGHPSTEAFF. The CDR3 coding sequence is TGTGCCAGCAGCTTGGAAGGACACCCCAGCACTGAAGCTTTCTTT.

The DNA for the CDR3 is TGTGCCAGCTCCCTCATGGGTGGGGCCAACGTCCTGACTTTC. Its translation: CASSLMGGANVLTF. The V gene is TRBV6-5, the J gene TRBJ2-6; no clear D. The V gene's germline CDR1 is MNHEY and CDR2 SVGAGI. V dropped 8 bases and J dropped 3 bases, with 11 bases sitting between them. The CDR3 sequence is 14 residues long.

J is TRBJ2-4 and V is TRBV11-2, with 8 positions matching TRBD2. The germline V gene encodes CDR1 SGHAT and CDR2 FQNNGV. The CDR3 contains 17 residues. V was clipped by 0 bases and J by 0 bases; unmatched bases: 4. CDR3 residues: CASSLDREGLAKNIQYF. The DNA of the CDR3 is TGTGCCAGCAGCTTAGATCGGGAGGGTCTAGCCAAAAACATTCAGTACTTC.

The chain carries TRBV9 and TRBJ2-1, with D possibly TRBD2 on 5 matching bases. The CDR3 totals 17 residues. Deletions cut 0 bases from V and 0 bases from J, with 13 bases between. Germline CDR1 SGDLS, CDR2 YYNGEE. The CDR3 spells CASSVGGNSISYNEQFF. DNA of the CDR3: TGTGCCAGCAGCGTAGGAGGGAACTCTATCTCCTACAATGAGCAGTTCTTC.

This clone counts as medium-sized. CDR3 nucleotide sequence: TGTGCCAGCACCCGCAGCACGGAGACCCAGTACTTC. This gives the protein CASTRSTETQYF. The J gene is TRBJ2-5, the V gene TRBV2; D remains unclear. With 7 bases removed from V and 5 bases from J, the gap between germline ends came to 11 bases. Germline V CDR1 and CDR2: SNHLY, FYNNEI. CDR3 length: 12 amino acids.

CDR3 in DNA: TGTGCCACCAGCGCTTGGGGAACCAATGAGCAGTTCTTC. It yields the protein CATSAWGTNEQFF. V usage is TRBV6-5 and J usage is TRBJ2-1; D not resolved. Trimming cost V 10 bases and J 6 bases, with 16 bases left between them. Germline CDR1 MNHEY, CDR2 SVGAGI. The CDR3 extends over 13 amino acids.

The chain links TRBV5-3 to TRBJ2-7; the D gene is possibly TRBD1 (6 bases). TRBV5-3 falls under the ORF class, with uncertain function. The CDR3 consists of 17 residues. Trimming cost V 0 bases and J 1 base, with 17 bases left between them. This CDR3 is CARSLAGWQGNSYEQYF. DNA for the CDR3: TGTGCCAGAAGCTTGGCCGGGTGGCAGGGGAATTCCTACGAGCAGTACTTC.